These 15 T cell receptor beta chains were sequenced from one sample in a study of low-dose radiotherapy and immunotherapy resistance in tumors. Alpha and beta chains were covered, as first-strand cDNA relied on TRAV- and TRBV-specific primers. Both a constant-region primer and a V-primer adapter served to amplify TCRs across roughly 22 PCR cycles. TCRdb redid the calling of the reads with MiXCR, one entry per CDR3 protein. The data hold under 70,000 distinct CDR3 sequences, with less than 30% observed a single time. Documented time point: after trial treatment. Described treatment: LDRT plus nivolumab, ipilimumab, low-dose cyclophosphamide and aspirin (RACIN trial). The source material was PBMCs, sampled after low-dose radiotherapy plus immunotherapy. The receptor source for this set is a male donor with prostate cancer.

This clonotype was seen many times. The chain combines TRBV28 with TRBJ1-6; D ambiguous. Germline V gene sequence: CDR1 MDHEN, CDR2 SYDVKM. This CDR3 has 14 residues. V lost 7 bases to trimming and J lost 6 bases, with 13 bases between them. The CDR3 DNA is TGTGCCAGCACCCAAGCCCGCGTTAATTCACCCCTCCACTTT. Translation gives CASTQARVNSPLHF.

This clonotype was counted only a few times. The chain couples TRBV30 to TRBJ2-7; D is possibly TRBD1 or TRBD2 (5 bases each). V lost 5 bases and J 3 bases, leaving 11 bases between the germline ends. The CDR3 totals 12 residues. Germline CDR1 reads GTSNPN; CDR2 reads SVGIG (reference sequence). The CDR3 nucleotides are TGTGCCTGGGGTCTGAGGGGCTACGAGCAGTACTTC. This encodes CAWGLRGYEQYF.

The genes are TRBV19 and TRBJ2-2; 9 bases match TRBD1. Germline CDR1 LNHDA, CDR2 SQIVND (reference sequence). The CDR3 is 15 residues long. V lost 0 bases to trimming and J lost 6 bases; unmatched junction nucleotides: 2. The CDR3 nucleotides are TGTGCCAGTAGTATAGATTGGACAGGGGCCGGGGAGCTGTTTTTT. Its protein is CASSIDWTGAGELFF.

Many counts were recorded for this clonotype. Mismatch with germline at one junction end may stem from a read error. The chain combines TRBV14 with TRBJ2-7; 9 bases line up with TRBD1. Germline V lookup: CDR1 SGHDN, CDR2 FVKESK. This CDR3 has 14 residues. This CDR3 is CASSAGTGRYGQYF. DNA of the CDR3: TGTGCCAGCAGCGCCGGGACAGGGAGGTACGGGCAGTACTTC.

This clonotype was counted at least ten times. This rearrangement joins TRBV29-1 to TRBJ1-2, with 8 bases lining up with TRBD1. V lost 7 bases, J lost 2 bases, and 3 bases stayed unmatched. The CDR3 consists of 12 residues. CDR1 and CDR2 from the germline V gene are SQVTM and ANQGSEA. CDR3 DNA: TGCAGCGGCCGGGACAGGAACTATGGCTACACCTTC. This translates into CSGRDRNYGYTF.

The rearrangement joins TRBV2 to TRBJ2-1, with D perhaps matching TRBD2 (6 bases). Trimming stripped 7 bases from V and 10 bases from J, with 17 bases between. This CDR3 contains 13 residues. From germline, CDR1 is SNHLY and CDR2 FYNNEI. The CDR3 spells CASNIITGEEQFF. The CDR3 bases are TGTGCCAGCAACATTATCACGGGGGAGGAGCAGTTCTTC. The whole variable domain, remainder taken from reference TRBV2 and TRBJ2-1, is EPEVTQTPSHQVTQMGQEVILRCVPISNHLYFYWYRQILGQKVEFLVSFYNNEISEKSEIFDDQFSVERPDGSNFTLKIRSTKLEDSAMYFCASNIITGEEQFFGPGTRLTVL.

This clonotype was seen ten or more times. V gene TRBV5-1 combines with J gene TRBJ2-7, with TRBD1 as a possible D gene (5 bases). Trimming shortened V by 4 bases and J by 1 base, and 9 bases separated the two germline ends. In germline, CDR1 is SGHRS, CDR2 YFSETQ. CDR3 length equals 13 residues. The CDR3 here is CASSVDNSYEQYF. The CDR3 bases are TGCGCCAGCAGCGTGGACAATTCCTACGAGCAGTACTTC. Full variable domain (remainder filled in from reference TRBV5-1 and TRBJ2-7): KAGVTQTPRYLIKTRGQQVTLSCSPISGHRSVSWYQQTPGQGLQFLFEYFSETQRNKGNFPGRFSGRQFSNSRSEMNVSTLELGDSALYLCASSVDNSYEQYFGPGTRLTVT.

Many counts were recorded for this clonotype. V gene TRBV5-1 combines with J gene TRBJ2-1; 10 bases are a match to TRBD1. J lost 6 bases, V lost 5 bases, and 2 bases had no gene match. This CDR3 comprises 13 residues. Germline V gene lookup returns CDR1 SGHRS and CDR2 YFSETQ. The CDR3 loop reads CASRRDRGNEQFF. The CDR3 DNA is TGCGCCAGCAGGCGGGACAGGGGCAATGAGCAGTTCTTC. Combining the CDR3 with reference TRBV5-1 and TRBJ2-1 gives the whole variable domain KAGVTQTPRYLIKTRGQQVTLSCSPISGHRSVSWYQQTPGQGLQFLFEYFSETQRNKGNFPGRFSGRQFSNSRSEMNVSTLELGDSALYLCASRRDRGNEQFFGPGTRLTVL.

Remarks on this clonotype: A read error is the likely source, as a far larger clone sits one nucleotide away. This sequence joins TRBV7-9 and TRBJ2-7; the match to TRBD2 covers 10 bases. In germline, CDR1 is SEHNR, CDR2 FQNEAQ (reference sequence). This CDR3 is built from 16 residues. With V trimmed by 1 base and J by 7 bases, 10 bases remained unmatched. The CDR3 protein is CASSLVSSGSADEQYF. CDR3 sequence (DNA): TGTGCCAGCAGCTTAGTCTCTAGCGGGAGTGCGGATGAGCAGTACTTC.

The V and J genes are TRBV21-1 and TRBJ2-1; the table's D call, TRBD1, has no DNA check behind it. TRBV21-1 is a pseudogene segment. This CDR3 has 12 residues. The CDR3: CASSTQGNEQFF. CDR3 DNA: TGTGCCAGCAGCACCCAGGGGAATGAGCAGTTCTTC.

This clonotype was observed many times. The V gene is TRBV2, the J gene TRBJ1-5; the D gene is possibly TRBD1 (5 bases). The germline CDR1 and CDR2 sequences are SNHLY and FYNNEI. This CDR3 has 16 residues. Between the trimmed V and J ends, which lost 3 bases and 0 bases, there was a span of 12 bases. CDR3 DNA sequence: TGTGCCAGCAGTGACCCTGACAGTTATAGCAATCAGCCCCAGCATTTT. Translation gives CASSDPDSYSNQPQHF.

This clonotype was seen ten or more times. The J gene is TRBJ2-1, the V gene TRBV3-1; D gene ambiguous. This CDR3 contains 13 residues. The germline V and J ends were trimmed by 1 base and 10 bases, with 11 bases remaining between them. Germline V CDR1 and CDR2: LGHDT, YNNKEL (reference sequence). The CDR3 sequence: CASSQAEFGEQFF. The CDR3 bases are TGTGCCAGCAGCCAAGCGGAATTCGGCGAGCAGTTCTTC.

This clonotype showed up many times. The chain joins TRBV6-2 or TRBV6-3 to TRBJ1-3, with 10 bases aligning to TRBD1. Germline CDR1 reads MNHEY; CDR2 reads SVGEGT. This CDR3 has 15 amino acids. The V and J ends lost 4 bases and 2 bases, in that order; junction bases with no gene match: 2. CDR3 loop: CASSFDRGPGNTIYF. The CDR3 DNA reads as TGTGCCAGCAGTTTCGACAGGGGGCCTGGAAACACCATATATTTT.

The chain has TRBV5-4 and TRBJ2-1; 14 nucleotides match TRBD2. This CDR3 spans 17 amino acids. The ends lost 4 bases at V and 7 bases at J; junction bases unmatched: 10. In germline, CDR1 is SGHNT, CDR2 YYREEE (reference sequence). The CDR3 nucleotides are TGTGCCAGCAGCAGCTTGAGGGGACTAGCGGGGGTTAATGAGCAGTTCTTC. This sequence encodes CASSSLRGLAGVNEQFF.

Many counts were recorded for this clonotype. This rearrangement joins TRBV15 to TRBJ2-3, with D unclear. Per the germline V gene, CDR1 is LNHNV and CDR2 is YYDKDF (reference sequence). V lost 1 base, J lost 4 bases, and 6 bases lay in between. The CDR3 length is 13 residues. CDR3 DNA sequence: TGTGCCACCAGCAGAGTTTTGGCAGATACGCAGTATTTT. This codes for CATSRVLADTQYF.